The present T cell receptor (beta chain) was sequenced within a study of cytomegalovirus exposure and HLA in healthy donors. Points from the study as a whole: The authors assumed roughly uniform sequencing depth across donors for presence/absence analyses.

With 60 Vbeta and 13 Jbeta primers, the PCR was carried out. TCRdb's copy holds only in-frame clones and misses some; the assay was immunoSEQ multiplex PCR. The repertoire holds roughly 98,000 clones, with about 81% as singletons. In germline, CDR1 is MNHNS, CDR2 SASEGT. The CDR3 consists of 16 residues. The V end was cut by 4 bases, the J end by 5 bases, with 21 bases between. Turning to this clone: Antigen unknown.

The rearrangement joins TRBV6-1 to TRBJ2-7; D is perhaps TRBD1 (6 bases). The TCR originated in a man between 18 and 29 years old in good health and CMV-seropositive. The sequenced material came from PBMCs. The CDR3 reads CASSVRLEGVVHEQYF. CDR3 coding DNA: TGTGCCAGCAGTGTTCGTTTAGAGGGGGTGGTCCACGAGCAGTACTTC.